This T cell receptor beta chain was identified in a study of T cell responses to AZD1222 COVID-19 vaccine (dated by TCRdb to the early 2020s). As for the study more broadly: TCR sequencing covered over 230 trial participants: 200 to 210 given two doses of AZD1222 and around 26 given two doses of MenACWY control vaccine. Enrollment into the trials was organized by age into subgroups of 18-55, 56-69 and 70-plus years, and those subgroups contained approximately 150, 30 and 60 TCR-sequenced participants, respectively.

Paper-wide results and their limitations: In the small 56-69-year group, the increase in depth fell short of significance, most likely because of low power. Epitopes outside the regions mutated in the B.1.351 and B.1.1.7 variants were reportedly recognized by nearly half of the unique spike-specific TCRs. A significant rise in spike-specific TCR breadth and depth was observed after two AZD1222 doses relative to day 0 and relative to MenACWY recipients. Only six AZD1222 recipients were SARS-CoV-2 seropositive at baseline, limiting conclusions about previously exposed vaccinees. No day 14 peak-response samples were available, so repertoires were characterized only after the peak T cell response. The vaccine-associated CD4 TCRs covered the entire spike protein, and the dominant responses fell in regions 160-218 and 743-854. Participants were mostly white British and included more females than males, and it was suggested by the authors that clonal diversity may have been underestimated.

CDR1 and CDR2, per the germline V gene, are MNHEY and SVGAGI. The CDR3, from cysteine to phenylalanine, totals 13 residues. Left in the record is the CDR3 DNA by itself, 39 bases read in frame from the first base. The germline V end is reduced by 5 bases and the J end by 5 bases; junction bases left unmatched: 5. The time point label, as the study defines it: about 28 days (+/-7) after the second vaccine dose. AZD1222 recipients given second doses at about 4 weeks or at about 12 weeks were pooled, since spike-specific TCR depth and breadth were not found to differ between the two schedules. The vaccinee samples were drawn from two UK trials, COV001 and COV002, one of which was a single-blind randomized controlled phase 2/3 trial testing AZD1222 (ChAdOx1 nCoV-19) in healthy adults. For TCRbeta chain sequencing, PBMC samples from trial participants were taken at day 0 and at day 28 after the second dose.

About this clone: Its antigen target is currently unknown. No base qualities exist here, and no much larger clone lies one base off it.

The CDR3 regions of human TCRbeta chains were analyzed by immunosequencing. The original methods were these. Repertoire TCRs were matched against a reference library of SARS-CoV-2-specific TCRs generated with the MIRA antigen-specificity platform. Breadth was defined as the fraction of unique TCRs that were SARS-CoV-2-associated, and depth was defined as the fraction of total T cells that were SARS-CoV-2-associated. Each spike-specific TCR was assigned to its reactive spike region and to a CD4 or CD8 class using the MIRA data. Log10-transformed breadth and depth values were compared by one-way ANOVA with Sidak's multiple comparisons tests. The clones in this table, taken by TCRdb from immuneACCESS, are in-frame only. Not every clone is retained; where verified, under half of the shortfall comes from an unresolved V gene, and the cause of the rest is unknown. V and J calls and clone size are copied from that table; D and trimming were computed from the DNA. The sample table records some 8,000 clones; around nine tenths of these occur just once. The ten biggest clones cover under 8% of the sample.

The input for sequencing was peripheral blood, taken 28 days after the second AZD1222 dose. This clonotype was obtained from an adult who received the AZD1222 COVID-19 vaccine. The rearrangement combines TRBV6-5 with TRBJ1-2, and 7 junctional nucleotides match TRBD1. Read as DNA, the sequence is TGTGCCAGCAGTCTGACAGGGCGGTATGGCTACACCTTC. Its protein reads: CASSLTGRYGYTF.